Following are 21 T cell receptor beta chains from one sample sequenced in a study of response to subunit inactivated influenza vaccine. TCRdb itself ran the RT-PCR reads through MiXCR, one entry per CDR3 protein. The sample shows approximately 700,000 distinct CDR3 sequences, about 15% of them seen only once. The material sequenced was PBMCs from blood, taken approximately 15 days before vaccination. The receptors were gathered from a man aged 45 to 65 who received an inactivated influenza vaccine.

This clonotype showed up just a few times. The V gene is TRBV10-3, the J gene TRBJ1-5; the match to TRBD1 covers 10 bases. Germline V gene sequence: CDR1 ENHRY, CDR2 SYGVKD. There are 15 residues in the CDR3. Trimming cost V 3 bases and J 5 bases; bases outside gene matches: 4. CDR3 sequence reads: CAISEEGQGYQPQHF. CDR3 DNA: TGTGCCATCAGTGAAGAGGGACAGGGGTATCAGCCCCAGCATTTT.

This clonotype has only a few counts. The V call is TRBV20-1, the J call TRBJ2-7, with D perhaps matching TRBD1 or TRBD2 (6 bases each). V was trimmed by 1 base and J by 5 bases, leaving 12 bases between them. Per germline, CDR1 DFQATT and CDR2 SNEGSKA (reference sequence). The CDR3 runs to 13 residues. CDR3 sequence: CSARGEGGNEQYF. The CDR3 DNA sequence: TGCAGTGCTAGAGGAGAGGGGGGCAACGAGCAGTACTTC.

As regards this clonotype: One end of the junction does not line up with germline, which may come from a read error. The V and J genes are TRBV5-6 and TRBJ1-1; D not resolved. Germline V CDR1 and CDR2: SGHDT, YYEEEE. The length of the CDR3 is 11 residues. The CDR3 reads CASSLEAEAFF. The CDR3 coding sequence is TGTGCCAGCAGCTTGGAGGCTGAGGCTTTCTTT.

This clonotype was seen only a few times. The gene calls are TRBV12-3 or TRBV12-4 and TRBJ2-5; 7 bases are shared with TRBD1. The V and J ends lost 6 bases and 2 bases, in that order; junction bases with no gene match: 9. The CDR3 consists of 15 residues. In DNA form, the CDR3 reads TGTGCCAGCAGCCACCCTGGGGACAGTCAAGAGACCCAGTACTTC. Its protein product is CASSHPGDSQETQYF.

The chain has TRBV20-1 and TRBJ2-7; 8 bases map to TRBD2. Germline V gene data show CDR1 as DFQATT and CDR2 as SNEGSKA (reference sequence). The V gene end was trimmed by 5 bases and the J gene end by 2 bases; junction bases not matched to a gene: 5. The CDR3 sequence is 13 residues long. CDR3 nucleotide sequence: TGCAGTGCTGTAGCGGGACCGACCTACGAGCAGTACTTC. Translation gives CSAVAGPTYEQYF.

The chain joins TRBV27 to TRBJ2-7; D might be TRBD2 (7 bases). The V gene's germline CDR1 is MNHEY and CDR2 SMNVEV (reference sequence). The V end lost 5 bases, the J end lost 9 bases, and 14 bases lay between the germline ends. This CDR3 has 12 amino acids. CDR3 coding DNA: TGTGCCAGCAGTAGACCAGGGGAGGGGCAGTACTTC. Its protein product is CASSRPGEGQYF.

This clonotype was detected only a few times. This CDR3 reads CASSGARDEQYF. The CDR3 DNA reads TGTGCCAGCAGCGGAGCAAGGGACGAGCAGTACTTC. The chain uses TRBV7-6 and TRBJ2-7; D remains unclear. Trimming removed 5 bases from V and 5 bases from J, with 10 bases in between. Per the germline V gene, CDR1 is SGHVS and CDR2 is FNYEAQ. This CDR3 is 12 amino acids long.

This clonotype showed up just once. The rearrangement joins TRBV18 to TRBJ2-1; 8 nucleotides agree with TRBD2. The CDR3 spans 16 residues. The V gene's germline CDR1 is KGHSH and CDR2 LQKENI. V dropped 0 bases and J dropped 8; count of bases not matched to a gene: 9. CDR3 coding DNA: TGTGCCAGCTCACCACCCACCGGGAGGGGCATGTATGAGCAGTTCTTC. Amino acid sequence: CASSPPTGRGMYEQFF.

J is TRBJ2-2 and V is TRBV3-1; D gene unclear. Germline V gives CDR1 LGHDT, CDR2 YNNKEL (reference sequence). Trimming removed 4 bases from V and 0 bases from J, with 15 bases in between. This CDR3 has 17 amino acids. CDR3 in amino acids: CASSPFSRTTNTGELFF. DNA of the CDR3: TGTGCCAGCAGCCCCTTTAGCCGAACCACGAACACCGGGGAGCTGTTTTTT.

The CDR3 reads CASSEYAGAPTGELFF. The CDR3 DNA sequence: TGTGCCAGCAGTGAATACGCAGGGGCGCCCACCGGGGAGCTGTTTTTT. The V gene is TRBV25-1, the J gene TRBJ2-2, with D perhaps TRBD1 (6 bases). CDR3 length: 16 residues. V lost 0 bases to trimming and J lost 4 bases, with 12 bases between them. Germline V gene sequence: CDR1 MGHDK, CDR2 SYGVNS.

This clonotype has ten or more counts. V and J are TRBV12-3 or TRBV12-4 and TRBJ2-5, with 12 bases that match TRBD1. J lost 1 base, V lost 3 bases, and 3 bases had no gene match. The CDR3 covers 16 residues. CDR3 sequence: CASSFPGQGAQETQYF. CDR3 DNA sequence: TGTGCCAGCAGTTTCCCGGGACAGGGGGCCCAAGAGACCCAGTACTTC.

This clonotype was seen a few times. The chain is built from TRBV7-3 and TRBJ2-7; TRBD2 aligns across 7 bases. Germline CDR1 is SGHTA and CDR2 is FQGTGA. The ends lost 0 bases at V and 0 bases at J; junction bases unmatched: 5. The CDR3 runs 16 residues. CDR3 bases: TGTGCCAGCAGCTTAACAGGCGGGAGAAGCTCCTACGAGCAGTACTTC. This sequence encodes CASSLTGGRSSYEQYF.

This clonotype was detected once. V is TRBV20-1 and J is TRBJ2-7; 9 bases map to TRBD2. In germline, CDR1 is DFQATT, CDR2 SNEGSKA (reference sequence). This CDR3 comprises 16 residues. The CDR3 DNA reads TGCTGCGCTAGAGATCCCCGTGCGGGGGGGCGCAACGAGCAGTACTTC. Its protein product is CCARDPRAGGRNEQYF.

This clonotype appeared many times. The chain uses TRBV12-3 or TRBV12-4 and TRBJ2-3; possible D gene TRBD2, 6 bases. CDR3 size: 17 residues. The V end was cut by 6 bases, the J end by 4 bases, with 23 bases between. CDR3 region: CASSPASSGTYADTQYF. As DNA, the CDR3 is TGTGCCAGCAGCCCAGCGAGTAGCGGTACTTACGCAGATACGCAGTATTTT.

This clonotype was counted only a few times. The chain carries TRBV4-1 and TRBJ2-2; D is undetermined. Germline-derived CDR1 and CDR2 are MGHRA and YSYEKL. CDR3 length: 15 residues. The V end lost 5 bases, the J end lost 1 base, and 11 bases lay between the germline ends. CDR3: CASSTAAQNTGELFF. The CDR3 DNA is TGCGCCAGCAGCACCGCGGCGCAGAACACCGGGGAGCTGTTTTTT.

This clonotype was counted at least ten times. The CDR3 spells CASSIGSSGSLQYEQYF. The DNA of the CDR3 is TGTGCCAGCAGCATAGGATCTAGCGGGAGTCTGCAGTACGAGCAGTACTTC. The chain carries TRBV12-3 or TRBV12-4 and TRBJ2-7; TRBD2 aligns across 10 bases. The CDR3 runs to 17 residues. Trimming removed 6 bases from V and 4 bases from J; junction bases left unmatched: 15.

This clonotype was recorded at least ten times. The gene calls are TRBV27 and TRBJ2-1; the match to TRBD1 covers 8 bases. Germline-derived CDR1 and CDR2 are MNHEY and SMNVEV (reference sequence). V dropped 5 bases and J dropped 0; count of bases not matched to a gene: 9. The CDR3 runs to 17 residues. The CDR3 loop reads CASSPPSGTGSYNEQFF. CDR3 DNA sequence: TGTGCCAGCAGTCCCCCCTCCGGGACAGGCTCCTACAATGAGCAGTTCTTC.

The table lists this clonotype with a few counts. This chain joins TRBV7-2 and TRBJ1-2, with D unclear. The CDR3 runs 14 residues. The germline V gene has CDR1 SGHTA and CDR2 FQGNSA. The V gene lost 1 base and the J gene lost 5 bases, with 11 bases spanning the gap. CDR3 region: CASSLVAVNYGYTF. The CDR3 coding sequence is TGTGCCAGCAGCTTAGTGGCGGTCAATTATGGCTACACCTTC.

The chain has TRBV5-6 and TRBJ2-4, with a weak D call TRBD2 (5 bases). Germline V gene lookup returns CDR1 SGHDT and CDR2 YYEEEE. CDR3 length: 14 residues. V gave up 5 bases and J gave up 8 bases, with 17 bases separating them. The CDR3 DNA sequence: TGTGCCAGCAGTCCTTCCATTCAGAGGGACATTCAGTACTTC. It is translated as CASSPSIQRDIQYF.

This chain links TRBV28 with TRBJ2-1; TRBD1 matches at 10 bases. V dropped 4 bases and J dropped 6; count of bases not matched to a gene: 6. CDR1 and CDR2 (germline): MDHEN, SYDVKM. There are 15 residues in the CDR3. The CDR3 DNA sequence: TGTGCCAGCAGTTCCGACAGGGGGCTTTCCAATGAGCAGTTCTTC. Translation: CASSSDRGLSNEQFF.

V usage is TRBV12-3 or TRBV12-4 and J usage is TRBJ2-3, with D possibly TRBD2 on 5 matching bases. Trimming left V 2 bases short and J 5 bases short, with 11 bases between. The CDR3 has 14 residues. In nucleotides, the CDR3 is TGTGCCAGCAGTTTATCTCCGGGAAGAGATACGCAGTATTTT. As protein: CASSLSPGRDTQYF.